This T cell receptor (beta chain) was retrieved from a study of Ad26.COV2.S vaccination and SARS-CoV-2 variants. Overall study findings and caveats: The TCR breadth and depth analyses may have understated or missed part of the total T cell responses.

The treatment: about 20 received Ad26.COV2.S at low or high dose, single or two shots; about 5 received placebo; per-sample allocation not given. Repertoires come from day 63 after the first vaccine or placebo injection. Regarding this clone: What it binds is unknown.

After removal of 6 bases from V and 9 bases from J, the junction contained 18 bases not matched to a gene. This CDR3 contains 17 residues. Germline V gene data show CDR1 as MGHRA and CDR2 as YSYEKL. The table came from immunoSEQ multiplex PCR; TCRdb's copy has only in-frame clones and leaves some out. The sample lists around 300,000 clones, around 88% occurring once. The chain has TRBV4-1 and TRBJ2-1; 9 bases map to TRBD1. The receptor was isolated from a person between 18 and 65 years old who received the Ad26.COV2.S COVID-19 vaccine or a placebo. The material was peripheral blood, obtained in a trial of Ad26.COV2.S vaccine versus placebo. The CDR3 sequence: CASSRIKKTTGGLEQFF. CDR3 coding DNA: TGCGCCAGCAGTCGGATAAAAAAAACAACAGGGGGCCTTGAGCAGTTCTTC.